A selection of T cell receptor beta chains follows, all from one sample in a study of T cell repertoires in ileal Crohn's disease. Clones were sequenced by immunoSEQ multiplex PCR, and TCRdb holds only the in-frame ones, with some missing. The sample has roughly 60,000 clones, roughly nine tenths seen once. Sequencing used ileal tissue. These TCRs come from an adult with Crohn's disease. The CDR3 runs from the conserved cysteine through the conserved F or W. Fields, in order: clone size, D gene, J gene, V gene, CDR3 protein, CDR3 DNA. D genes are given only for firm matches. Rows give clone size only sometimes, using once, few, many, or a class for an expanded clone.

NA | TRBD1 | TRBJ2-2 | TRBV18 | CASSKDRAANTGELFF | TGTGCCAGCTCAAAGGACAGGGCAGCGAACACCGGGGAGCTGTTTTTT
NA | NA | TRBJ2-1 | TRBV9 | CASSVDLYNEQFF | TGTGCCAGCAGCGTAGATCTCTACAATGAGCAGTTCTTC
few | TRBD2 | TRBJ2-3 | TRBV4-1 | CASTPEASGGADTQYF | TGCGCCAGCACCCCGGAGGCTAGCGGGGGCGCAGATACGCAGTATTTT
NA | NA | TRBJ2-2 | TRBV28 | CASSPTNTGELFF | TGTGCCAGCAGTCCAACAAACACCGGGGAGCTGTTTTTT
NA | NA | TRBJ1-1 | TRBV18 | CASSPARHNTEAFF | TGTGCCAGCTCACCGGCGCGGCATAACACTGAAGCTTTCTTT
NA | NA | TRBJ2-7 | TRBV2 | CASLLAGTEQYF | TGTGCCAGTCTACTGGCGGGTACCGAGCAGTACTTC
NA | NA | TRBJ2-7 | TRBV6-1 | CASSADTTPLGSEQYF | TGTGCCAGCAGTGCCGACACGACACCTTTGGGGAGCGAGCAGTACTTC
NA | NA | TRBJ2-2 | TRBV5-1 | CASSLGDTGELFF | TGCGCCAGCAGCTTGGGCGACACCGGGGAGCTGTTTTTT
few | NA | TRBJ2-3 | TRBV11-3 | CASSLGTRGATDTQYF | TGTGCCAGCAGCCTAGGGACCAGGGGAGCCACAGATACGCAGTATTTT
NA | TRBD1 | TRBJ1-5 | TRBV13 | CASSASGTGGNQPQHF | TGTGCCAGCAGCGCCTCCGGGACAGGCGGAAATCAGCCCCAGCATTTT
once | TRBD1 | TRBJ1-2 | TRBV25-1 | CASRERGQGKDGYTF | TGTGCCAGCAGGGAGAGAGGACAGGGGAAGGATGGCTACACCTTC
NA | NA | TRBJ1-4 | TRBV7-9 | CASSYGQLSSEKLFF | TGTGCCAGCAGCTACGGACAGCTCTCGAGTGAAAAACTGTTTTTT
NA | TRBD1 | TRBJ2-1 | TRBV7-8 | CASSTSGTGVIEQFF | TGTGCCAGCAGCACCTCCGGGACAGGGGTTATTGAGCAGTTCTTC
NA | TRBD1 | TRBJ1-5 | TRBV6-1 | CASSEETGQINQPQHF | TGTGCCAGCAGTGAAGAGACGGGACAGATAAATCAGCCCCAGCATTTT
once | NA | TRBJ1-4 | TRBV5-4 | CASSPSGRGNNEKLFF | TGTGCCAGCAGCCCGTCCGGCAGGGGAAACAATGAAAAACTGTTTTTT
NA | NA | TRBJ1-5 | TRBV4-3 | CASSQERNQPQHF | TGCGCCAGCAGCCAAGAGCGGAATCAGCCCCAGCATTTT
NA | NA | TRBJ1-5 | TRBV19 | CASSHSRGTVHQPQHF | TGTGCCAGTAGCCACTCCCGGGGGACCGTACATCAGCCCCAGCATTTT
few | NA | TRBJ2-2 | TRBV2 | CASRGRERNTGELFF | TGTGCCAGCAGAGGCCGGGAACGGAACACCGGGGAGCTGTTTTTT
NA | TRBD2 | TRBJ2-5 | TRBV5-1 | CASSWEGRQETQYF | TGCGCCAGCAGCTGGGAGGGGAGGCAAGAGACCCAGTACTTC
once | NA | TRBJ1-4 | TRBV5-1 | CASSLSGGEKLFF | TGCGCCAGCAGCCTGTCGGGTGGTGAAAAACTGTTTTTT
NA | TRBD1 | TRBJ1-3 | TRBV27 | CASSLGTGGDTIYF | TGTGCCAGCAGTTTGGGGACAGGGGGGGACACCATATATTTT